Detailed here is one TCR beta chain. The source of the sample is a study of T cells after yellow fever vaccination. It was through 5'RACE template switching that TCR cDNA was made, with a universal primer site and UMIs added. TCRdb reanalysed the 5' RACE reads using MiXCR and keeps one entry per CDR3 protein. This table holds 350,000 to 450,000 distinct CDR3 sequences, roughly 6.2% found once. V was cut by 0 bases and J by 8 bases, with 8 bases left in between. This CDR3 has 13 amino acids. Germline values: CDR1 MNHNY, CDR2 SVGAGI (reference sequence). The chain links TRBV6-6 to TRBJ2-1; either TRBD1 or TRBD2 may fit D (5 bases each). Sequencing was performed on PBMCs, taken 5 days after the yellow fever booster vaccination. The TCR comes from a man younger than 45 who received the YFV17D yellow fever vaccine. CDR3 nucleotides: TGTGCCAGCAGTTACTCCGGGGCCGATGAGCAGTTCTTC. Protein: CASSYSGADEQFF.